This entry lists 28 T cell receptor beta chains sequenced from one sample in a study of response to subunit inactivated influenza vaccine. TCRdb reanalysed the RT-PCR reads using MiXCR and keeps one entry per CDR3 protein. Found here are roughly 650,000 distinct CDR3 sequences, 15% to 18% of them singletons; the top ten hold 11%. This specimen consisted of PBMCs from blood, obtained 12 days after vaccination. The receptors originated from a man aged 45-60 years who received an inactivated influenza vaccine.

V and J are TRBV11-2 and TRBJ1-2; tentatively, D is TRBD1 (6 bases). The germline V gene encodes CDR1 SGHAT and CDR2 FQNNGV. V was shortened by 1 base and J by 7 bases, with 13 bases between the two germline ends. The CDR3 is 14 residues long. The chain's CDR3 is CASSLGSGASGYTF. The CDR3, as DNA: TGTGCCAGCAGCTTAGGTTCGGGGGCATCTGGCTACACCTTC. Full variable domain (missing parts from reference TRBV11-2 and TRBJ1-2): EAGVAQSPRYKIIEKRQSVAFWCNPISGHATLYWYQQILGQGPKLLIQFQNNGVVDDSQLPKDRFSAERLKGVDSTLKIQPAKLEDSAVYLCASSLGSGASGYTFGSGTRLTVV.

The gene calls are TRBV2 and TRBJ1-6; no clear D. Per germline, CDR1 SNHLY and CDR2 FYNNEI. CDR3 size: 15 residues. Trimming stripped 5 bases from V and 10 bases from J, with 18 bases between. For the CDR3, the DNA is TGTGCCAGCAGTCCAACTTCGGGGTACCGGTCACCCCTCCACTTT. As protein: CASSPTSGYRSPLHF.

DNA of the CDR3: TGCAGTGCTCCCGTCGACTACGAGCAGTACTTC. As protein: CSAPVDYEQYF. The gene calls are TRBV20-1 and TRBJ2-7; D not resolved. Trimming took 5 bases from V and 3 from J, leaving 8 bases between them. The CDR3 is 11 residues long. Germline CDR1 is DFQATT and CDR2 is SNEGSKA (reference sequence).

This rearrangement joins TRBV29-1 to TRBJ2-5; D is unresolved. The V end lost 4 bases, the J end lost 2 bases, and 8 bases lay between the germline ends. CDR1 and CDR2 from the germline V gene are SQVTM and ANQGSEA. This CDR3 spans 12 amino acids. The CDR3 loop reads CSVGARQETQYF. CDR3 in DNA: TGCAGCGTTGGGGCTAGACAAGAGACCCAGTACTTC.

This rearrangement joins TRBV18 to TRBJ2-3, with D perhaps assigned TRBD1 or TRBD2 (6 bases each). Trimming shortened V by 3 bases and J by 5 bases, and 15 bases separated the two germline ends. CDR1 is KGHSH and CDR2 is LQKENI in the germline V gene. The CDR3 contains 15 residues. The DNA for the CDR3 is TGTGCCAGCTCACCCCCGGCCAGGGGAGGAGATACGCAGTATTTT. Its protein product is CASSPPARGGDTQYF.

This clonotype was seen a few times. The chain employs TRBV12-3 or TRBV12-4 and TRBJ1-1; D gene uncertain. V was pared by 5 bases and J by 5 bases, with 9 bases between. The CDR3 consists of 12 residues. The CDR3 region is CASSNTRTEAFF. The CDR3 nucleotides read TGTGCCAGCAGTAACACAAGGACTGAAGCTTTCTTT.

Many counts were recorded for this clonotype. The chain employs TRBV6-2 or TRBV6-3 and TRBJ2-7, with D hard to call. The CDR3 length is 13 residues. Trimming removed 8 bases from V and 2 bases from J, with 13 bases in between. CDR1 is MNHEY, CDR2 SVGEGT, per germline. The CDR3 is CASLRGGTYEQYF. Written as DNA, the CDR3 is TGTGCCAGCCTCCGCGGCGGAACCTACGAGCAGTACTTC.

This chain's CDR3 is CAISEPSGREGNEQFF. CDR3 in DNA: TGTGCCATCAGTGAGCCTAGCGGGAGGGAGGGCAATGAGCAGTTCTTC. The chain recombines TRBV10-3 with TRBJ2-1; the match to TRBD2 covers 12 bases. Germline V gene data show CDR1 as ENHRY and CDR2 as SYGVKD. The CDR3 consists of 16 residues. V dropped 2 bases and J dropped 6; count of bases not matched to a gene: 5.

The chain uses TRBV7-9 and TRBJ1-5; TRBD1 might be the D (6 bases). This CDR3 region has 14 residues. V was pared by 4 bases and J by 6 bases, with 13 bases between. Germline V gives CDR1 SEHNR, CDR2 FQNEAQ (reference sequence). The CDR3 DNA follows: TGTGCCAGCAGCTCCCTACAGGGCGTTCAGCCCCAGCATTTT. As protein: CASSSLQGVQPQHF.

V is TRBV9 and J is TRBJ1-2; possible D gene TRBD1, 6 bases. V was shortened by 0 bases and J by 5 bases, with 14 bases between the two germline ends. The CDR3 runs to 15 residues. The germline V gene encodes CDR1 SGDLS and CDR2 YYNGEE. DNA of the CDR3: TGTGCCAGCAGCGTAGATCTGGGGGCAGGGTATGGCTACACCTTC. Amino acids: CASSVDLGAGYGYTF.

The sample holds a few counts of this clonotype. The chain carries TRBV5-1 and TRBJ2-1, with D maybe TRBD2 (5 bases). Germline V CDR1 and CDR2: SGHRS, YFSETQ. The V end was cut by 8 bases, the J end by 4 bases, with 13 bases between. The length of the CDR3 is 13 residues. CDR3 in DNA: TGCGCCAGTCACCGGACTGATTACAATGAGCAGTTCTTC. Residues: CASHRTDYNEQFF.

CDR3 protein: CASSLSQGVGYTF. The DNA for the CDR3 is TGTGCCAGCAGCTTATCCCAGGGTGTTGGCTACACCTTC. V is TRBV7-9 and J is TRBJ1-2; a possible D gene is TRBD1 (5 bases). Germline V gene sequence: CDR1 SEHNR, CDR2 FQNEAQ (reference sequence). V gave up 2 bases and J gave up 7 bases, with 11 bases separating them. This CDR3 comprises 13 residues.

This chain uses TRBV20-1 with TRBJ2-5, with D perhaps matching TRBD1 (6 bases). The CDR3 spans 13 residues. The V and J ends lost 4 bases and 4 bases respectively, with 13 bases between them. Germline CDR1 is DFQATT and CDR2 is SNEGSKA (reference sequence). The CDR3 protein is CSANLAGAETQYF. Written as DNA, the CDR3 is TGCAGTGCTAACCTCGCAGGGGCAGAGACCCAGTACTTC.

The chain is built from TRBV19 and TRBJ2-1; D is perhaps TRBD2 (5 bases). The CDR3 consists of 16 residues. Trimming pared 1 base from V and 3 bases from J, leaving 13 bases between. Germline lookup yields CDR1 LNHDA and CDR2 SQIVND (reference sequence). This chain's CDR3 is CASSIVVIASYNEQFF. The DNA of the CDR3 is TGTGCCAGTAGTATAGTTGTGATAGCGAGCTACAATGAGCAGTTCTTC.

The CDR3 protein is CASSLPGTGDKNEQFF. In DNA, the CDR3 is TGTGCCAGCAGTCTCCCCGGGACAGGGGATAAGAATGAGCAGTTCTTC. The chain carries TRBV28 and TRBJ2-1; 10 bases fit TRBD1. V gave up 5 bases and J gave up 7 bases; unmatched junction bases: 11. The CDR3 has 16 residues. Germline CDR1 MDHEN, CDR2 SYDVKM. The whole variable domain, remainder taken from reference TRBV28 and TRBJ2-1, is DVKVTQSSRYLVKRTGEKVFLECVQDMDHENMFWYRQDPGLGLRLIYFSYDVKMKEKGDIPEGYSVSREKKERFSLILESASTNQTSMYLCASSLPGTGDKNEQFFGPGTRLTVL.

This clonotype was observed a handful of times. The J gene is TRBJ1-2, the V gene TRBV10-3; D call uncertain. The CDR3 runs 13 residues. Trimming took 3 bases from V and 10 from J, leaving 15 bases between them. Germline values: CDR1 ENHRY, CDR2 SYGVKD. The CDR3 region is CAISDNPAIFYTF. Written as DNA, the CDR3 is TGTGCCATCAGTGACAACCCGGCTATTTTCTACACCTTC.

The chain has TRBV6-6 and TRBJ2-2; D is unresolved. Per the germline V gene, CDR1 is MNHNY and CDR2 is SVGAGI (reference sequence). This CDR3 region has 13 residues. V lost 2 bases, J lost 6 bases, and 7 bases lay in between. The CDR3 sequence: CASSYGFPGELFF. DNA for the CDR3: TGTGCCAGCAGTTACGGTTTCCCCGGGGAGCTGTTTTTT.

The sample holds many counts of this clonotype. The V and J genes are TRBV30 and TRBJ2-1, with a weak D call TRBD1 (6 bases). The CDR3 is 12 amino acids. V lost 3 bases, J lost 4 bases, and 7 bases lay in between. In germline, CDR1 is GTSNPN, CDR2 SVGIG (reference sequence). CDR3 nucleotide sequence: TGTGCCTGGAGGAGGGGGTACAATGAGCAGTTCTTC. Encoded protein: CAWRRGYNEQFF.

Only a few counts were recorded for this clonotype. The chain carries TRBV11-2 and TRBJ2-1; 8 bases line up with TRBD2. The CDR3 length is 18 residues. Trimming took 1 base from V and 1 from J; bases not matched to a gene: 9. CDR1 SGHAT and CDR2 FQNNGV come from the germline V gene. The CDR3 loop is CASSLVGGGPLSYNEQFF. The CDR3 DNA follows: TGTGCCAGCAGCTTAGTTGGCGGGGGGCCCCTTTCCTACAATGAGCAGTTCTTC.

The J gene is TRBJ2-7, the V gene TRBV7-2; the match to TRBD2 covers 12 bases. Germline CDR1 is SGHTA and CDR2 is FQGNSA. Trimming at V came to 5 bases and at J to 4 bases, leaving 12 bases not matched to a gene. This CDR3 has 17 amino acids. The CDR3: CASSPVVSLAGGYEQYF. DNA for the CDR3: TGTGCCAGCAGCCCAGTGGTGTCACTAGCGGGAGGATACGAGCAGTACTTC.

This clonotype was observed a few times. V gene TRBV7-2 combines with J gene TRBJ1-4; TRBD1 agrees at 7 bases. Unmatched junction bases numbered 10, after V lost 3 bases and J lost 3 bases. Per the germline V gene, CDR1 is SGHTA and CDR2 is FQGNSA. The length of the CDR3 is 17 residues. Written as DNA, the CDR3 is TGTGCCAGCAGCTTGAGACAGGGAATTGGGTCTAATGAAAAACTGTTTTTT. Translated: CASSLRQGIGSNEKLFF.

This clonotype was detected a few times. The genes are TRBV19 and TRBJ2-1, with D unclear. Trimming pared 4 bases from V and 6 bases from J, leaving 7 bases between. Germline loops: CDR1 LNHDA, CDR2 SQIVND (reference sequence). This CDR3 is 12 amino acids long. CDR3 region: CASSTGINEQFF. CDR3 nucleotide sequence: TGTGCCAGTAGTACTGGGATCAATGAGCAGTTCTTC.

This clonotype was detected only a few times. This chain connects TRBV12-3 or TRBV12-4 to TRBJ2-3; 7 bases line up with TRBD2. CDR3 length: 14 amino acids. Trimming removed 6 bases from V and 8 bases from J; junction bases left unmatched: 11. The CDR3 here is CASSYPGLDRTQYF. CDR3 nucleotides: TGTGCCAGCAGCTACCCCGGACTAGACCGTACGCAGTATTTT.

The chain uses TRBV28 and TRBJ2-5; D remains unclear. CDR1 MDHEN and CDR2 SYDVKM come from the germline V gene. V gave up 3 bases and J gave up 2 bases, with 7 bases separating them. The CDR3 sequence is 13 residues long. The CDR3 loop reads CASSFREQETQYF. In DNA, the CDR3 is TGTGCCAGCAGTTTCCGAGAACAAGAGACCCAGTACTTC.

The rearrangement uses TRBV12-3 or TRBV12-4 and TRBJ2-1; TRBD2 aligns across 10 bases. Trimming removed 7 bases from V and 9 bases from J; junction bases left unmatched: 3. CDR3 length: 12 residues. The CDR3: CASKRGGTEQFF. The CDR3 DNA reads TGTGCCAGCAAGCGGGGGGGCACTGAGCAGTTCTTC.

The genes are TRBV13 and TRBJ2-2; TRBD1 is a possible D gene (5 bases). The germline V gene encodes CDR1 PRHDT and CDR2 FYEKMQ (reference sequence). The CDR3 consists of 15 residues. Trimming took 6 bases from V and 2 from J, leaving 13 bases between them. The CDR3 is CASSLNTGNTGELFF. The CDR3, as DNA: TGTGCCAGCAGTTTAAATACAGGAAACACCGGGGAGCTGTTTTTT.

This sequence joins TRBV2 and TRBJ2-3; tentatively, D is TRBD1 (6 bases). V was shortened by 8 bases and J by 1 base, with 13 bases between the two germline ends. Germline lookup yields CDR1 SNHLY and CDR2 FYNNEI. This CDR3 has 14 residues. CDR3 sequence reads: CASAQDRRTDTQYF. DNA of the CDR3: TGTGCCAGCGCTCAGGACAGACGCACAGATACGCAGTATTTT.

V is TRBV5-5 and J is TRBJ1-4; 8 bases align to TRBD1. Germline V gives CDR1 SGHKS, CDR2 YYEKEE (reference sequence). J gave up 7 bases and V 4 bases, and 9 bases lay outside the gene matches. This CDR3 is built from 15 residues. Written as DNA, the CDR3 is TGTGCCAGCAGCAGTGACAGGGGTAGGACTGAAAAACTGTTTTTT. Translating gives CASSSDRGRTEKLFF.